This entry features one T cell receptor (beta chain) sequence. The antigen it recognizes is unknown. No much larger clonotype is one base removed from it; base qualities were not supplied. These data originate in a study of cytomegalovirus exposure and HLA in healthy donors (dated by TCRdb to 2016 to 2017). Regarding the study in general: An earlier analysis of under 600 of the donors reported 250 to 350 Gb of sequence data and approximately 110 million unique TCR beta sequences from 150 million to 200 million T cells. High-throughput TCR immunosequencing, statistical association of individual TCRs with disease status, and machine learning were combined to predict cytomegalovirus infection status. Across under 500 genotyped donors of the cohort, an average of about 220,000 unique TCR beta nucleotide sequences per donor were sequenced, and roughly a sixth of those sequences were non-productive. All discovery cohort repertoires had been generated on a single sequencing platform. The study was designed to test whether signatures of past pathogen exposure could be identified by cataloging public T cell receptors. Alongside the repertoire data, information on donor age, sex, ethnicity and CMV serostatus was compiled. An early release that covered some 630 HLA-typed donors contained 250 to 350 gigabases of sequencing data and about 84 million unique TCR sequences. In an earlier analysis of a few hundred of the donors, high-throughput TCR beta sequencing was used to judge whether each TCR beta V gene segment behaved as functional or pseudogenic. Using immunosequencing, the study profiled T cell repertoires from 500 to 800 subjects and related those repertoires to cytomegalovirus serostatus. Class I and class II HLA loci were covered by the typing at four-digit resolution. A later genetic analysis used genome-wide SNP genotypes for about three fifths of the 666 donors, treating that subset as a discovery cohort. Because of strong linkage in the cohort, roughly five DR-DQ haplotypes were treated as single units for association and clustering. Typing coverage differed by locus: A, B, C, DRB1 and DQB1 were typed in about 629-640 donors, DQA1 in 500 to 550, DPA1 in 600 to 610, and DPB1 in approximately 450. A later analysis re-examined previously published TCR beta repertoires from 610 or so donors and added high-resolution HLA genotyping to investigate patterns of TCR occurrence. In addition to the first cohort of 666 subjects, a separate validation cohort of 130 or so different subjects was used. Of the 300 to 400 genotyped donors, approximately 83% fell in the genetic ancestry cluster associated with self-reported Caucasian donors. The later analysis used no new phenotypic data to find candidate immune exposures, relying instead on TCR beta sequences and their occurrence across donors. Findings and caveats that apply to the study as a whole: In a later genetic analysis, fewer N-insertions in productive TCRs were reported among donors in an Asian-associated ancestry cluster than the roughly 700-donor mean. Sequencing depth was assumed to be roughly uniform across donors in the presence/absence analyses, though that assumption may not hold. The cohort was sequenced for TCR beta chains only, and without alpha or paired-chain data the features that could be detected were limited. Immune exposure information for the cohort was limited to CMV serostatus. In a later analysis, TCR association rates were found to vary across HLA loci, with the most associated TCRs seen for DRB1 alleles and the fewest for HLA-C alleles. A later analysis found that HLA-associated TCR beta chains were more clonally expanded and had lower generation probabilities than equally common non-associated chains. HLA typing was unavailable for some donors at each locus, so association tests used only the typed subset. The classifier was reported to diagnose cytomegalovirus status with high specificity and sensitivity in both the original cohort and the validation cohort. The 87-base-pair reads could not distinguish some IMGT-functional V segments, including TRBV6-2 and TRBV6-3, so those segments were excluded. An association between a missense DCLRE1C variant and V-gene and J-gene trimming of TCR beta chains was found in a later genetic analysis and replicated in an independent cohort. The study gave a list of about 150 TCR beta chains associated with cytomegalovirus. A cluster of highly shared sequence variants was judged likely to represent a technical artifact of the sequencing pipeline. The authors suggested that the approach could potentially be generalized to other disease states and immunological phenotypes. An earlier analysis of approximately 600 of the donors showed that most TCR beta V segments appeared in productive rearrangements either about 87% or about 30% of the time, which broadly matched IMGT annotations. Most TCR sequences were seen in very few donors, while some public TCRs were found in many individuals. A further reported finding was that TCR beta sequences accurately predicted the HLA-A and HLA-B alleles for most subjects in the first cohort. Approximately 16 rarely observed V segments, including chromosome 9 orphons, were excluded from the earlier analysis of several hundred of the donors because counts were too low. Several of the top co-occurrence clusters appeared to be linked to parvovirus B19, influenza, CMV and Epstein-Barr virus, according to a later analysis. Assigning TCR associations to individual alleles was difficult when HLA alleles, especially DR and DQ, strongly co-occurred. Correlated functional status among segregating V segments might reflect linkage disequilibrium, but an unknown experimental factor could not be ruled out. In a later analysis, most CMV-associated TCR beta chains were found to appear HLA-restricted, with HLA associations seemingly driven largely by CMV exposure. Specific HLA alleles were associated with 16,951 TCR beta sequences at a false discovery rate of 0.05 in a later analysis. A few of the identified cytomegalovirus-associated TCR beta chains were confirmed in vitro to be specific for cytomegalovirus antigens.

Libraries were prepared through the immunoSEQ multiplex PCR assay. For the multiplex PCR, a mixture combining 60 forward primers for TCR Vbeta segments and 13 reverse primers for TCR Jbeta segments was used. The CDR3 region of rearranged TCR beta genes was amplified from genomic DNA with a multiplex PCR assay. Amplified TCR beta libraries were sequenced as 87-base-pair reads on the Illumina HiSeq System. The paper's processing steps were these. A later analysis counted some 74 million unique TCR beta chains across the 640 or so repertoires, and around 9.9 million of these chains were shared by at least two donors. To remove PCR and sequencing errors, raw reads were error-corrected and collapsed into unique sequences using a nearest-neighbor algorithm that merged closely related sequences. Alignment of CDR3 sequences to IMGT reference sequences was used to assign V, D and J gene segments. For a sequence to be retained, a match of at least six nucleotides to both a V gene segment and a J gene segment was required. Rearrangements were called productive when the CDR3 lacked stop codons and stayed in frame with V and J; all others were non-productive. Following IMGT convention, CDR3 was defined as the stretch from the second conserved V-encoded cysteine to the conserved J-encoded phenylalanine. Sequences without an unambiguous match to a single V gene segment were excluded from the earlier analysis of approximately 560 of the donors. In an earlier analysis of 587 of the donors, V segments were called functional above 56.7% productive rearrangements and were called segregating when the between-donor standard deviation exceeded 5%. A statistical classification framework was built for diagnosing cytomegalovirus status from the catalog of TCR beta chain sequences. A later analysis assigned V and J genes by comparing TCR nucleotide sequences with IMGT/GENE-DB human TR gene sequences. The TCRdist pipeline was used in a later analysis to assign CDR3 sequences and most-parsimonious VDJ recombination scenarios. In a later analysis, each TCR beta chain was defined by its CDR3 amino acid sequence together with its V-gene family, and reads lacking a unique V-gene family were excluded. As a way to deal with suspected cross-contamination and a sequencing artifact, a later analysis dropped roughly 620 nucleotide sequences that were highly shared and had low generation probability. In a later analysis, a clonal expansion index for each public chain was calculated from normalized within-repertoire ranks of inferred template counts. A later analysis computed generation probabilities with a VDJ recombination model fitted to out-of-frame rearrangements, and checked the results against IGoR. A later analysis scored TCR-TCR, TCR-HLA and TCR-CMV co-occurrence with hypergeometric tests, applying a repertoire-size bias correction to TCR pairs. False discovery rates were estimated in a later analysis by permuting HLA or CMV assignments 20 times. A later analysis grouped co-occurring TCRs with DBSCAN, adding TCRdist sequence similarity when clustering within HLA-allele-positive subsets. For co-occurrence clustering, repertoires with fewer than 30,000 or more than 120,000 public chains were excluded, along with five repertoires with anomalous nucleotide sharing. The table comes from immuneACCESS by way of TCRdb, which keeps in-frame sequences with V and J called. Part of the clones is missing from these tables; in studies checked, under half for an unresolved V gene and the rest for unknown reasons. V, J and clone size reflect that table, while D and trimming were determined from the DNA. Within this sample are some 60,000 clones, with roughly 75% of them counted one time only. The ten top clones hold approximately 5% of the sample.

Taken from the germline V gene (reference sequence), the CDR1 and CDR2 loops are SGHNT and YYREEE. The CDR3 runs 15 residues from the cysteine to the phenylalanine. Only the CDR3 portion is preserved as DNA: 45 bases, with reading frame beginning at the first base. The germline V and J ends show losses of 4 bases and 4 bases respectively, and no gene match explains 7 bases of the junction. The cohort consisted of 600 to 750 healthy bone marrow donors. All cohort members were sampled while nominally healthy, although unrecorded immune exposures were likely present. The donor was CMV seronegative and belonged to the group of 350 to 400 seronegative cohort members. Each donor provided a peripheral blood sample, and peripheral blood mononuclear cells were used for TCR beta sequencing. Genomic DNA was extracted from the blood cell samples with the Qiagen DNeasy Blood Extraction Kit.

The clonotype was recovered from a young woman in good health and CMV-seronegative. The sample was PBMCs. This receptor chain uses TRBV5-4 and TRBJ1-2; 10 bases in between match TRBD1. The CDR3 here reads CASSPWTGGTYGYTF. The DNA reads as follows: TGTGCCAGCAGCCCGTGGACAGGGGGAACCTATGGCTACACCTTC.